This entry features one T cell receptor (beta chain) sequence. This record belongs to a study of blood T cell repertoires in COVID-19. Study-wide background: Researchers got acute and convalescent COVID-19 samples from the United States, Italy and Spain.

The data were produced by immunoSEQ multiplex PCR, yet TCRdb's version contains in-frame clones alone and is incomplete. Counted here are around 43,000 clones, roughly nine tenths occurring once; the ten biggest clones make up approximately 20%. This TCR derives from a man between 50 and 59 years old in a cohort sampled during active COVID-19. The sample consisted of peripheral blood.

The CDR3 DNA reads as TGTGCCAGCAGCCCCCGCGACACCCCCCTGGGCGGCTACACCTTC. Its translation is CASSPRDTPLGGYTF. The rearrangement joins TRBV3-1 (or the pseudogene TRBV3-2) to TRBJ1-2; D gene ambiguous. V was pared by 4 bases and J by 8 bases, with 20 bases between. The CDR3 spans 15 residues. Germline V gene lookup returns CDR1 LGHDT and CDR2 YNNKEL (reference sequence).